A selection of T cell receptor beta chains follows, all from one sample in a study of shared clonotypes between healthy human individuals. Generated by immunoSEQ multiplex PCR, the TCRdb table keeps only in-frame clones and is missing some. The profile covers about 2.1 million clones, with just over 90% appearing a single time and 1.5% to 2% taken by the ten largest. The material sequenced was naive CD8+ T cells from PBMCs. Every receptor here comes from a man aged 18 to 29 in good health. Some clones in this sample may be carry-over from other donors' samples. Each CDR3 is given with its conserved first and last residue. Each record gives: J gene, clone size, D gene, V gene, CDR3 DNA, CDR3 protein. D genes are given only for firm matches. For some rows the clone size is stated as once, few or many, or as a class when expanded; others skip it.

J: TRBJ1-1
size: -
D: -
V: TRBV27
DNA: TGTGCCAGCTCCTCAGGAATAACTGAAGCTTTCTTT
CDR3: CASSSGITEAFF

J: TRBJ2-1
size: -
D: TRBD2
V: TRBV27
DNA: TGTGCCAGCAGTTTATCTGTGGCGGGAGCACGGTACAATGAGCAGTTCTTC
CDR3: CASSLSVAGARYNEQFF

J: TRBJ2-7
size: -
D: TRBD1
V: TRBV2
DNA: TGTGCCAGCAGTGAATGGCAGGGGGCCTCCTACGAGCAGTACTTC
CDR3: CASSEWQGASYEQYF

J: TRBJ2-5
size: -
D: -
V: TRBV10-3
DNA: TGTGCCATCAGTGAGGGAAACAGGGGGGGGGAGACCCAGTACTTC
CDR3: CAISEGNRGGETQYF

J: TRBJ1-2
size: -
D: TRBD1
V: TRBV7-3
DNA: TGTGCCAGCAGCCTGGACAGGGGGGAACCCTATGGCTACACCTTC
CDR3: CASSLDRGEPYGYTF

J: TRBJ2-6
size: -
D: TRBD1
V: TRBV5-4
DNA: TGTGCCAGCATCGGGACAGGGAGTTCTGGGGCCAACGTCCTGACTTTC
CDR3: CASIGTGSSGANVLTF

J: TRBJ2-3
size: -
D: -
V: TRBV9
DNA: TGTGCCAGCAGCGTAGCCGGGGGACGGGGGACAGATACGCAGTATTTT
CDR3: CASSVAGGRGTDTQYF

J: TRBJ2-1
size: -
D: TRBD2
V: TRBV27
DNA: TGTGCCAGCAGTTTAGCGGGAGCCCCCTACAATGAGCAGTTCTTC
CDR3: CASSLAGAPYNEQFF

J: TRBJ2-5
size: -
D: TRBD1
V: TRBV5-6
DNA: TGTGCCAGCAGCAAACGGGACAGGGGGCGAGAGACCCAGTACTTC
CDR3: CASSKRDRGRETQYF

J: TRBJ2-1
size: -
D: TRBD2
V: TRBV18
DNA: TGTGCCAGCTCACCAGAGTTTTGGCGGGAGGCCTACAATGAGCAGTTCTTC
CDR3: CASSPEFWREAYNEQFF

J: TRBJ1-2
size: -
D: -
V: TRBV6-5
DNA: TGTGCCAGCAGTTACTCGGCCCCTAACTATGGCTACACCTTC
CDR3: CASSYSAPNYGYTF

J: TRBJ1-1
size: -
D: TRBD1
V: TRBV7-3
DNA: TGTGCCAGCAGCTTGAGCAGGGGGCCGGAAACTGAAGCTTTCTTT
CDR3: CASSLSRGPETEAFF

J: TRBJ2-7
size: -
D: -
V: TRBV27
DNA: TGTGCCAGCAGTCTAGAGGGCTACGAGCAGTACTTC
CDR3: CASSLEGYEQYF

J: TRBJ2-1
size: -
D: TRBD2
V: TRBV6-5
DNA: TGTGCCAGCGGTTGGGGGGGACCCTACAATGAGCAGTTCTTC
CDR3: CASGWGGPYNEQFF

J: TRBJ2-1
size: -
D: -
V: TRBV2
DNA: TGTGCCAGCACTGGGCAGGAGGGCCAGAACAATGAGCAGTTCTTC
CDR3: CASTGQEGQNNEQFF

J: TRBJ2-3
size: once
D: -
V: TRBV19
DNA: TGTGCCAGTAGTATGTGGTCGAGCACAGATACGCAGTATTTT
CDR3: CASSMWSSTDTQYF

J: TRBJ2-3
size: -
D: TRBD1
V: TRBV19
DNA: TGTGCCAGTAGTCTCCGGGACAGGGAAACAGATACGCAGTATTTT
CDR3: CASSLRDRETDTQYF

J: TRBJ2-2
size: -
D: TRBD1
V: TRBV28
DNA: TGTGCCAGTGGGACAGGGATACCCACCGGGGAGCTGTTTTTT
CDR3: CASGTGIPTGELFF

J: TRBJ2-7
size: -
D: -
V: TRBV30
DNA: TGTGCCTGGAGTTTGGCCCCCCACGAGCAGTACTTC
CDR3: CAWSLAPHEQYF

J: TRBJ2-2
size: -
D: -
V: TRBV7-2
DNA: TGTGCCAGCAGCTTACACTCCGGTCGGGGAAGAGCCGGGGAGCTGTTTTTT
CDR3: CASSLHSGRGRAGELFF

J: TRBJ2-1
size: -
D: -
V: TRBV5-1
DNA: TGCGCCAGCAGCAAAGGGACTTGGTCCTTACAAAATGAGCAGTTCTTC
CDR3: CASSKGTWSLQNEQFF

J: TRBJ2-7
size: -
D: -
V: TRBV28
DNA: TGTGCCAGCAGTTGGACATACGAGCAGTACTTC
CDR3: CASSWTYEQYF

J: TRBJ2-2
size: -
D: TRBD2
V: TRBV30
DNA: TGTGCCTGGAGTGACGGACTAGCGGGTCTGAACACCGGGGAGCTGTTTTTT
CDR3: CAWSDGLAGLNTGELFF